The 23 T cell receptor beta chains below all came from one sample that was sequenced in a study of Ad26.COV2.S vaccination and SARS-CoV-2 variants. The table came from immunoSEQ multiplex PCR; TCRdb's copy has only in-frame clones and leaves some out. The repertoire includes roughly 180,000 clones, roughly 85% of them detected once, and 4.5% to 7.5% sits in the top ten. The material sequenced was peripheral blood, taken after recovery from COVID-19. These receptors all stem from a human donor who had recovered from COVID-19.

The chain links TRBV29-1 to TRBJ1-2; the match to TRBD1 covers 8 bases. The CDR3 extends over 14 amino acids. Looked up from germline, CDR1 is SQVTM and CDR2 is ANQGSEA. Trimming at V came to 2 bases and at J to 4 bases, leaving 6 bases not matched to a gene. CDR3 amino acids: CSVEPGQGPYGYTF. CDR3 in DNA: TGCAGCGTTGAACCTGGACAGGGACCCTATGGCTACACCTTC.

The chain employs TRBV27 and TRBJ1-6, with TRBD1 matching 12 bases. Unmatched junction bases numbered 6, after V lost 3 bases and J lost 0 bases. The CDR3 consists of 19 residues. Germline V lookup: CDR1 MNHEY, CDR2 SMNVEV (reference sequence). CDR3 sequence reads: CASSFRGQGASSYNSPLHF. The CDR3 DNA is TGTGCCAGCAGTTTTCGGGGACAGGGGGCGAGCTCCTATAATTCACCCCTCCACTTT.

The J gene is TRBJ2-5, the V gene TRBV5-1; 9 nucleotides align to TRBD2. The V gene's germline CDR1 is SGHRS and CDR2 YFSETQ. The CDR3 runs 15 residues. V lost 0 bases and J lost 3; bases outside the gene matches: 3. The DNA for the CDR3 is TGCGCCAGCAGCTTGGGCGGCGGGAGGGAAGAGACCCAGTACTTC. As protein: CASSLGGGREETQYF. The complete variable domain, with remaining parts taken from reference TRBV5-1 and TRBJ2-5, reads KAGVTQTPRYLIKTRGQQVTLSCSPISGHRSVSWYQQTPGQGLQFLFEYFSETQRNKGNFPGRFSGRQFSNSRSEMNVSTLELGDSALYLCASSLGGGREETQYFGPGTRLLVL.

The chain employs TRBV28 and TRBJ2-3; 8 nucleotides align to TRBD2. Germline CDR1 reads MDHEN; CDR2 reads SYDVKM. The CDR3 runs to 15 residues. The V and J ends lost 5 bases and 0 bases, in that order; junction bases with no gene match: 4. CDR3 residues: CASSPGTSSTDTQYF. The CDR3 DNA follows: TGTGCCAGCAGTCCCGGGACTAGTAGCACAGATACGCAGTATTTT.

This clone was counted a few times. V gene TRBV7-6 combines with J gene TRBJ1-1; D unresolved. Germline-derived CDR1 and CDR2 are SGHVS and FNYEAQ. V was pared by 2 bases and J by 0 bases, with 7 bases between. CDR3 length: 14 amino acids. The CDR3 is CASSLLTVNTEAFF. The DNA for the CDR3 is TGTGCCAGCAGCTTACTAACAGTGAACACTGAAGCTTTCTTT. Supplemented by reference TRBV7-6 and TRBJ1-1, the full variable domain reads GAGVSQSPRYKVTKRGQDVALRCDPISGHVSLYWYRQALGQGPEFLTYFNYEAQQDKSGLPNDRFSAERPEGSISTLTIQRTEQRDSAMYRCASSLLTVNTEAFFGQGTRLTVV.

This clone was picked up a small number of times. This chain joins TRBV2 and TRBJ2-2, with 8 bases that match TRBD1. The germline CDR1 and CDR2 sequences are SNHLY and FYNNEI. J was trimmed by 6 bases and V by 5 bases; bases with no gene match: 5. The CDR3 totals 14 residues. CDR3 in amino acids: CASSPQGAAGELFF. CDR3 DNA sequence: TGTGCCAGCAGTCCGCAGGGGGCGGCCGGGGAGCTGTTTTTT.

The rearrangement links TRBV2 to TRBJ2-2; 11 nucleotides match TRBD2. With V trimmed by 3 bases and J by 6 bases, 3 bases remained unmatched. The CDR3 consists of 15 residues. CDR1 is SNHLY and CDR2 is FYNNEI in the germline V gene. The CDR3 region is CASSDVAGGPGELFF. The CDR3 DNA follows: TGTGCCAGCAGTGACGTAGCGGGAGGGCCCGGGGAGCTGTTTTTT.

This clone was found a few times. The V call is TRBV5-4, the J call TRBJ2-1, with 11 bases matching TRBD2. With 5 bases clipped from V and 8 bases from J, the junction kept 6 bases outside the gene matches. Germline V gene data show CDR1 as SGHNT and CDR2 as YYREEE (reference sequence). This CDR3 contains 14 residues. In DNA, the CDR3 is TGTGCCAGCAGTTCAGGGACTAGCGGCTATGAGCAGTTCTTC. It yields the protein CASSSGTSGYEQFF.

The V gene is TRBV5-1, the J gene TRBJ2-5; no definite D call. In germline, CDR1 is SGHRS, CDR2 YFSETQ. The CDR3 loop spans 15 amino acids. Trimming took 1 base from V and 1 from J, leaving 11 bases between them. The CDR3 DNA is TGCGCCAGCAGCTTGTGGGTCCCCTTCCAAGAGACCCAGTACTTC. Residues: CASSLWVPFQETQYF. The complete variable domain, with remaining parts taken from reference TRBV5-1 and TRBJ2-5, reads KAGVTQTPRYLIKTRGQQVTLSCSPISGHRSVSWYQQTPGQGLQFLFEYFSETQRNKGNFPGRFSGRQFSNSRSEMNVSTLELGDSALYLCASSLWVPFQETQYFGPGTRLLVL.

J is TRBJ2-7 and V is TRBV2, with D hard to call. V was trimmed by 6 bases and J by 3 bases, leaving 6 bases between them. This CDR3 contains 11 residues. CDR1 SNHLY and CDR2 FYNNEI come from the germline V gene. The CDR3 bases are TGTGCCAGCAGCAGGAGCTACGAGCAGTACTTC. Translation: CASSRSYEQYF. Full variable domain (outside the CDR3, taken from reference TRBV2 and TRBJ2-7): EPEVTQTPSHQVTQMGQEVILRCVPISNHLYFYWYRQILGQKVEFLVSFYNNEISEKSEIFDDQFSVERPDGSNFTLKIRSTKLEDSAMYFCASSRSYEQYFGPGTRLTVT.

V and J are TRBV6-5 and TRBJ1-3; 9 bases align to TRBD1. The V gene's germline CDR1 is MNHEY and CDR2 SVGAGI. Unmatched junction bases numbered 4, after V lost 4 bases and J lost 3 bases. The CDR3 consists of 15 residues. DNA of the CDR3: TGTGCCAGCAGTTCACAGGGGGCGAATGGAAACACCATATATTTT. Its protein product is CASSSQGANGNTIYF.

The chain uses TRBV1 and TRBJ2-7. TRBV1 is designated a pseudogene. The CDR3 loop spans 15 amino acids. DNA of the CDR3: TGCACCAGCAGCCACACCGGGCAGACGGGCTACGAGCAGTACTTC. It yields the protein CTSSHTGQTGYEQYF.

This clone was seen a handful of times. The chain uses TRBV7-8 and TRBJ1-2, with D possibly matching TRBD1 (5 bases). Germline V CDR1 and CDR2: SGHVS, FQNEAQ. V lost 1 base, J lost 2 bases, and 5 bases lay in between. The CDR3 totals 13 residues. CDR3 loop: CASSLGQNYGYTF. The CDR3 bases are TGTGCCAGCAGCTTAGGACAGAACTATGGCTACACCTTC.

This clone was counted a single time. The chain is built from TRBV11-2 and TRBJ1-2; TRBD1 might be the D (5 bases). V was shortened by 4 bases and J by 4 bases, with 10 bases between the two germline ends. The CDR3 spans 13 residues. CDR1 is SGHAT and CDR2 is FQNNGV in the germline V gene. The CDR3 loop reads CASSSTGPYGYTF. The CDR3 region has the DNA TGTGCCAGCAGCTCCACAGGACCCTATGGCTACACCTTC.

J is TRBJ2-1 and V is TRBV2, with a possible D match to TRBD2 (6 bases). Trimming pared 6 bases from V and 4 bases from J, leaving 16 bases between. The germline CDR1 and CDR2 sequences are SNHLY and FYNNEI. The CDR3 is made up of 15 amino acids. The DNA of the CDR3 is TGTGCCAGCAGCCAAGTGCGACTAGGGTACAATGAGCAGTTCTTC. Encoded protein: CASSQVRLGYNEQFF.

J is TRBJ1-5 and V is TRBV6-5; D may be TRBD1 (6 bases). V lost 6 bases to trimming and J lost 5 bases, with 11 bases between them. The CDR3 runs 13 residues. Per germline, CDR1 MNHEY and CDR2 SVGAGI. The CDR3 nucleotides are TGTGCCAGCAGGGAGGACAGATATCAGCCCCAGCATTTT. Protein product: CASREDRYQPQHF.

This chain uses TRBV4-2 with TRBJ2-7; no reliable D call. The CDR3 is 16 amino acids. Germline V gene data show CDR1 as LGHNA and CDR2 as YNFKEQ. V was pared by 1 base and J by 2 bases, with 15 bases between. CDR3 residues: CASSQGADSNAYEQYF. CDR3 nucleotide sequence: TGTGCCAGCAGCCAAGGGGCAGATTCTAACGCCTACGAGCAGTACTTC.

There are a few counts of this clone. The rearrangement joins TRBV27 to TRBJ2-7; D not resolved. The V and J ends lost 5 bases and 0 bases respectively, with 8 bases between them. Germline CDR1 MNHEY, CDR2 SMNVEV (reference sequence). The CDR3 covers 13 residues. This CDR3 is CASSPRSSYEQYF. The DNA for the CDR3 is TGTGCCAGCAGTCCCAGGAGCTCCTACGAGCAGTACTTC.

The chain has TRBV6-6 and TRBJ1-2; 10 bases agree with TRBD1. After removal of 2 bases from V and 7 bases from J, the junction contained 7 bases not matched to a gene. CDR1 and CDR2 from the germline V gene are MNHNY and SVGAGI (reference sequence). CDR3 size: 15 residues. The CDR3 is CASSYATGGASGYTF. CDR3 in DNA: TGTGCCAGCAGTTACGCGACAGGGGGCGCGAGTGGCTACACCTTC.

The chain combines TRBV6-5 with TRBJ2-7; D unresolved. There are 12 residues in the CDR3. Looked up from germline, CDR1 is MNHEY and CDR2 is SVGAGI. V lost 5 bases to trimming and J lost 7 bases, with 12 bases between them. The CDR3 region has the DNA TGTGCCAGCAGTCCCCCCACCGGGGAGCAGTACTTC. This translates into CASSPPTGEQYF.

The V gene is TRBV27, the J gene TRBJ2-1, with 16 bases that match TRBD2. V lost 0 bases to trimming and J lost 2 bases; unmatched junction nucleotides: 4. This CDR3 is 19 amino acids long. Germline V gene sequence: CDR1 MNHEY, CDR2 SMNVEV (reference sequence). This CDR3 reads CASSLSPGTSGRAYNEQFF. The CDR3 bases are TGTGCCAGCAGTTTATCCCCCGGGACTAGCGGGAGGGCCTACAATGAGCAGTTCTTC.

V is TRBV15 and J is TRBJ2-3; no reliable D call. V was trimmed by 0 bases and J by 1 base, leaving 8 bases between them. This CDR3 spans 15 amino acids. Germline V gene data show CDR1 as LNHNV and CDR2 as YYDKDF (reference sequence). The CDR3 coding sequence is TGTGCCACCAGCAGAGATCAAGCCCGCACAGATACGCAGTATTTT. Its protein product is CATSRDQARTDTQYF.

The V gene is TRBV11-1, the J gene TRBJ1-4, with D unresolved. V was pared by 5 bases and J by 10 bases, with 20 bases between. The germline V gene encodes CDR1 SGHAT and CDR2 FQDESV (reference sequence). The length of the CDR3 is 15 residues. The CDR3 here is CASSPRTRPSGKLFF. CDR3 sequence (DNA): TGTGCCAGCAGCCCGCGTACAAGGCCTTCCGGAAAACTGTTTTTT.